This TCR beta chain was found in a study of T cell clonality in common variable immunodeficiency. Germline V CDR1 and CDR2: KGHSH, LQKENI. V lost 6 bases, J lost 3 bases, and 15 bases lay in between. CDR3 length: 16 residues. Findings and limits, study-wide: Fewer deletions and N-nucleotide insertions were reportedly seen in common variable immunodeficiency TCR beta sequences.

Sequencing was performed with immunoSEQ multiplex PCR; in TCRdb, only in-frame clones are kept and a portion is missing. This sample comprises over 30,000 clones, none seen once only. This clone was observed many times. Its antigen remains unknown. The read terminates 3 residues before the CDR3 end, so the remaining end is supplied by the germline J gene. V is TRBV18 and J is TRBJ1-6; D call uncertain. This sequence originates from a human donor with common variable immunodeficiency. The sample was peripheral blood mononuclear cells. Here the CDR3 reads CASSHDSGFYNSPLHF. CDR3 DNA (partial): TGTGCCAGCTCGCATGACTCGGGGTTCTATAATTCACCC. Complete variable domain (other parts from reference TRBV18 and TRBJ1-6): NAGVMQNPRHLVRRRGQEARLRCSPMKGHSHVYWYRQLPEEGLKFMVYLQKENIIDESGMPKERFSAEFPKEGPSILRIQQVVRGDSAAYFCASSHDSGFYNSPLHFGNGTRLTVT.